The 18 T cell receptor beta chains in this list originate from one sample, sequenced in a study of OX40 agonist ivuxolimab in advanced cancers. Method: immunoSEQ multiplex PCR; TCRdb's copy keeps in-frame clones and lacks some. The table shows about 64,000 clones, with about 85% occurring only once. The sequencing used CD4+ or CD8+ T cells sorted from blood, collected in a trial of the OX40 agonist ivuxolimab. These receptors came from an adult with an advanced solid tumor such as melanoma, head and neck, liver or kidney cancer.

This clone was observed once. The chain has TRBV19 and TRBJ2-5; no clear D gene. Germline lookup yields CDR1 LNHDA and CDR2 SQIVND (reference sequence). Trimming took 0 bases from V and 0 from J, leaving 8 bases between them. The CDR3 covers 15 residues. For the CDR3, the DNA is TGTGCCAGTAGTATAGATGTACATTACCAAGAGACCCAGTACTTC. Translation gives CASSIDVHYQETQYF.

The sample holds one count of this clone. This chain joins TRBV5-4 and TRBJ2-7; 7 bases are shared with TRBD2. J lost 2 bases, V lost 6 bases, and 11 bases had no gene match. Germline CDR1 SGHNT, CDR2 YYREEE (reference sequence). The CDR3 spans 15 residues. In DNA, the CDR3 is TGTGCCAGCACTGACACAGGACTAGGCCCCTACGAGCAGTACTTC. Encoded protein: CASTDTGLGPYEQYF.

This chain connects TRBV5-1 to TRBJ2-7; 7 nucleotides line up with TRBD1. Germline CDR1 and CDR2: SGHRS and YFSETQ. J was trimmed by 3 bases and V by 0 bases; bases with no gene match: 6. This CDR3 spans 15 amino acids. The CDR3 loop is CASSLGAQGVYEQYF. In DNA form, the CDR3 reads TGCGCCAGCAGCTTGGGGGCTCAGGGGGTCTACGAGCAGTACTTC.

The chain recombines TRBV29-1 with TRBJ1-3; D is perhaps TRBD1 (5 bases). Germline CDR1 SQVTM, CDR2 ANQGSEA. This CDR3 contains 11 residues. V was trimmed by 7 bases and J by 9 bases, leaving 13 bases between them. CDR3 nucleotide sequence: TGCAGCGGCTTCCAGGGAGGCACCATATATTTT. Amino acid sequence: CSGFQGGTIYF.

The chain employs TRBV19 and TRBJ1-5, with unresolved D. V lost 6 bases and J lost 6, with 12 bases in between. Germline values: CDR1 LNHDA, CDR2 SQIVND (reference sequence). The CDR3 has 13 amino acids. This CDR3 is CASRGFGIQPQHF. The CDR3 nucleotides read TGTGCCAGTAGGGGTTTCGGGATTCAGCCCCAGCATTTT.

The chain joins TRBV2 to TRBJ2-1; D not resolved. CDR1 and CDR2 from the germline V gene are SNHLY and FYNNEI. Trimming left V 8 bases short and J 2 bases short, with 4 bases between. This CDR3 has 11 residues. CDR3 nucleotides: TGTGCCAGCGGCCCCTACAATGAGCAGTTCTTC. Amino acids: CASGPYNEQFF.

The chain has TRBV10-3 and TRBJ1-1; D not resolved. The CDR3 runs 14 residues. V lost 4 bases and J 0 bases, leaving 9 bases between the germline ends. Germline-derived CDR1 and CDR2 are ENHRY and SYGVKD. CDR3 in amino acids: CAISGAEVNTEAFF. The CDR3 region has the DNA TGTGCCATCAGTGGCGCAGAAGTGAACACTGAAGCTTTCTTT.

The chain recombines TRBV10-3 with TRBJ1-2, with TRBD1 identical over 7 bases. In germline, CDR1 is ENHRY, CDR2 SYGVKD. The trim removed 0 bases at V and 6 bases at J, leaving 13 bases unmatched. This CDR3 spans 17 amino acids. CDR3 nucleotides: TGTGCCATCAGTGAGTCTCTTGGATTGGAGGGGGCGAATGGCTACACCTTC. Protein product: CAISESLGLEGANGYTF.

This chain uses TRBV19 with TRBJ2-3; 7 nucleotides align to TRBD2. V lost 3 bases, J lost 0 bases, and 6 bases stayed unmatched. Germline V gene sequence: CDR1 LNHDA, CDR2 SQIVND (reference sequence). CDR3 size: 16 residues. CDR3 residues: CASSIRLAVSTDTQYF. DNA for the CDR3: TGTGCCAGTAGTATCCGTCTAGCGGTAAGCACAGATACGCAGTATTTT.

V usage is TRBV6-1 and J usage is TRBJ1-6; D call uncertain. The CDR3 is made up of 12 amino acids. The germline V gene has CDR1 MNHNS and CDR2 SASEGT. Trimming stripped 1 base from V and 8 bases from J, with 3 bases between. The CDR3 region is CASSEGDSPLHF. The CDR3, as DNA: TGTGCCAGCAGTGAAGGAGATTCACCCCTCCACTTT.

A single count supports this clone. The chain has TRBV7-8 and TRBJ1-2; D not resolved. V gave up 6 bases and J gave up 3 bases, with 14 bases separating them. Germline V gene data show CDR1 as SGHVS and CDR2 as FQNEAQ. CDR3 size: 14 residues. CDR3 nucleotides: TGTGCCAGCAGGCCGGCGGGGTATTACTATGGCTACACCTTC. This codes for CASRPAGYYYGYTF.

The chain uses TRBV19 and TRBJ1-1; D uncertain. Germline CDR1 LNHDA, CDR2 SQIVND (reference sequence). The CDR3 is 15 amino acids. V lost 5 bases and J 0 bases, leaving 13 bases between the germline ends. The CDR3 here is CASSSMTAMNTEAFF. In nucleotides, the CDR3 is TGTGCCAGTAGTTCAATGACGGCTATGAACACTGAAGCTTTCTTT.

A single count supports this clone. The genes are TRBV5-1 and TRBJ2-7; 8 nucleotides match TRBD2. CDR1 and CDR2 (germline): SGHRS, YFSETQ. This CDR3 contains 18 residues. V dropped 4 bases and J dropped 0; count of bases not matched to a gene: 15. CDR3 in DNA: TGCGCCAGCAGCAAAAGACCCCTCGAGGCGGGAGGCTCCTACGAGCAGTACTTC. It is translated as CASSKRPLEAGGSYEQYF. Complete variable domain (other parts from reference TRBV5-1 and TRBJ2-7): KAGVTQTPRYLIKTRGQQVTLSCSPISGHRSVSWYQQTPGQGLQFLFEYFSETQRNKGNFPGRFSGRQFSNSRSEMNVSTLELGDSALYLCASSKRPLEAGGSYEQYFGPGTRLTVT.

The rearrangement joins TRBV27 to TRBJ2-2, with 11 bases lining up with TRBD2. This CDR3 region has 19 residues. The germline V gene encodes CDR1 MNHEY and CDR2 SMNVEV (reference sequence). V trimming: 3 bases; J trimming: 1 base; junction bases outside the gene matches: 10. Written as DNA, the CDR3 is TGTGCCAGCAGTTTTCGAGCCCGGGGACTAGCGGAGAACACCGGGGAGCTGTTTTTT. Translation: CASSFRARGLAENTGELFF.

The chain uses TRBV7-9 and TRBJ2-2; TRBD2 is a possible D gene (5 bases). This CDR3 comprises 13 residues. Germline V CDR1 and CDR2: SEHNR, FQNEAQ (reference sequence). V was cut by 5 bases and J by 4 bases, with 8 bases left in between. CDR3 amino acids: CASSVGGTGELFF. Written as DNA, the CDR3 is TGTGCCAGCAGCGTTGGAGGCACCGGGGAGCTGTTTTTT.

V gene TRBV5-1 combines with J gene TRBJ2-5; D is uncertain. Germline V gives CDR1 SGHRS, CDR2 YFSETQ. This CDR3 is built from 14 residues. The V end lost 0 bases, the J end lost 2 bases, and 8 bases lay between the germline ends. The CDR3 here is CASSLGSRQETQYF. Written as DNA, the CDR3 is TGCGCCAGCAGCTTGGGCAGCAGACAAGAGACCCAGTACTTC. Together with reference TRBV5-1 and TRBJ2-5, the CDR3 gives the full variable domain: KAGVTQTPRYLIKTRGQQVTLSCSPISGHRSVSWYQQTPGQGLQFLFEYFSETQRNKGNFPGRFSGRQFSNSRSEMNVSTLELGDSALYLCASSLGSRQETQYFGPGTRLLVL.

This clone has a handful of counts. The chain recombines TRBV5-1 with TRBJ2-1, with D possibly matching TRBD1 (6 bases). CDR1 and CDR2 from the germline V gene are SGHRS and YFSETQ. Trimming shortened V by 4 bases and J by 3 bases, and 20 bases separated the two germline ends. CDR3 size: 17 residues. The CDR3: CASSRAGTNTIYNEQFF. The CDR3 DNA sequence: TGCGCCAGCAGCCGGGCCGGGACAAATACTATCTACAATGAGCAGTTCTTC.

The CDR3 here is CASGQGGTSYEQYF. CDR3 coding DNA: TGTGCCAGCGGACAGGGGGGTACCTCCTACGAGCAGTACTTC. This rearrangement joins TRBV6-5 to TRBJ2-7; 10 positions match TRBD1. V dropped 8 bases and J dropped 0; count of bases not matched to a gene: 4. The CDR3 runs 14 residues. Germline V gives CDR1 MNHEY, CDR2 SVGAGI.